The present entry profiles one T cell receptor (beta chain) with its context. The sample comes from a study of control samples from healthy donors and cancer patients. The data were produced by immunoSEQ multiplex PCR, yet TCRdb's version contains in-frame clones alone and is incomplete. The sample yields approximately 60,000 clones, 85% seen once. V lost 0 bases, J lost 0 bases, and 12 bases lay in between. This CDR3 comprises 17 residues. Germline CDR1 KGHSH, CDR2 LQKENI. Source material: blood. The receptor comes from a man between 35 and 55 years old in good health. The J gene is TRBJ1-3, the V gene TRBV18, with a weak D call TRBD1 (5 bases). CDR3 DNA: TGTGCCAGCTCACCACCCGGGGCCCAGAGCTCTGGAAACACCATATATTTT. Protein product: CASSPPGAQSSGNTIYF.